The sequence of this TCR beta chain was determined in a study of CD8 T cells in Susac syndrome. Study-level points and caveats: The study conceded that relatively few individuals underwent its TCR sequencing and HLA analysis.

As judged by recently defined diagnostic criteria, patients with Susac syndrome had definite or probable disease. Random-hexamer reverse transcription was applied to roughly 0.45 to 1 ug RNA. Amplification of the TCR beta CDR3 was carried out by immunoSEQ multiplex PCR, which spanned a total of 54 Vbeta and 13 Jbeta segments. From the immunoSEQ multiplex PCR reads, TCRdb called clonotypes with MiXCR, one entry per CDR3 protein. Of under 200,000 distinct CDR3 sequences in the sample, 94% were seen once. Note on this clonotype: What it binds is not known.

The origin of this receptor is a human donor with Susac syndrome. The material sequenced was CD4+ T cells from PBMCs.

DNA for the CDR3: TGTGCCAGCACCCGCCGGGACAGAGACAATGAGCAGTTCTTC. This sequence encodes CASTRRDRDNEQFF. The genes are TRBV7-9 and TRBJ2-1; 7 bases are a match to TRBD1. Trimming at V came to 7 bases and at J to 5 bases, leaving 8 bases not matched to a gene. The CDR3 length is 14 residues. Germline V lookup: CDR1 SEHNR, CDR2 FQNEAQ (reference sequence).